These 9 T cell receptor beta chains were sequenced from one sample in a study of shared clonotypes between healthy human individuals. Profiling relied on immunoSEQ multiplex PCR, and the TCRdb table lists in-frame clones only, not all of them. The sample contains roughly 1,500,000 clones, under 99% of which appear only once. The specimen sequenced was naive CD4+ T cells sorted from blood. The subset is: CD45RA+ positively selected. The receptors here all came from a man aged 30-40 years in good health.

The CDR3 protein is CASSISSATYEQYF. The CDR3 DNA is TGTGCCAGTAGTATATCTAGCGCCACCTACGAGCAGTACTTC. The V and J genes are TRBV19 and TRBJ2-7, with TRBD2 as a possible D gene (6 bases). There are 14 residues in the CDR3. V lost 2 bases and J lost 2, with 10 bases in between. Germline loops: CDR1 LNHDA, CDR2 SQIVND (reference sequence).

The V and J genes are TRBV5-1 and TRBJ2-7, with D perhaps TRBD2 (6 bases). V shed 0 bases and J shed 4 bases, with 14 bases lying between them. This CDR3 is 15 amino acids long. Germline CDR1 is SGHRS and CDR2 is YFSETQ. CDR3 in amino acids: CASSLDAAGFYEQYF. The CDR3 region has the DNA TGCGCCAGCAGCTTGGATGCAGCGGGCTTTTACGAGCAGTACTTC. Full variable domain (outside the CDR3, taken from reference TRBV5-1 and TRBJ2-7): KAGVTQTPRYLIKTRGQQVTLSCSPISGHRSVSWYQQTPGQGLQFLFEYFSETQRNKGNFPGRFSGRQFSNSRSEMNVSTLELGDSALYLCASSLDAAGFYEQYFGPGTRLTVT.

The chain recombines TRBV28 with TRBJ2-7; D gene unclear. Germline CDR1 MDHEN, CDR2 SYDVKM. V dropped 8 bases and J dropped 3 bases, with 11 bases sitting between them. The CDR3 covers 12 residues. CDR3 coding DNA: TGTGCCAGCTCTACAATCAACTACGAGCAGTACTTC. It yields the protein CASSTINYEQYF.

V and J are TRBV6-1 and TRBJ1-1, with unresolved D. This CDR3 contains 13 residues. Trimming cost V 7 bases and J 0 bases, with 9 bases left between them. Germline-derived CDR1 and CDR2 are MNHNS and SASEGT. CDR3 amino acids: CASKGRLNTEAFF. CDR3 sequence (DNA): TGTGCCAGCAAAGGACGGTTGAACACTGAAGCTTTCTTT.

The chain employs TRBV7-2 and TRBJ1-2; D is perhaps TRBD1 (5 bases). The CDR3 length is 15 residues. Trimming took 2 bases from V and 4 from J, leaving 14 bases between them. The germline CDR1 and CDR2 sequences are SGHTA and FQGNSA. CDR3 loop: CASSLIVTQGYGYTF. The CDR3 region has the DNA TGTGCCAGCAGCTTAATAGTAACGCAGGGCTATGGCTACACCTTC.

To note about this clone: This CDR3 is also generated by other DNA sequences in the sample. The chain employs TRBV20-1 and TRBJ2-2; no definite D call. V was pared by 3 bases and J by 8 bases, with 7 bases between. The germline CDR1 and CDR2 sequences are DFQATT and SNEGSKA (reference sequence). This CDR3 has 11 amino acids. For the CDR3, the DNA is TGCAGTGCTAGTCGGGCGGGGGAGCTGTTTTTT. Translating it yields CSASRAGELFF.

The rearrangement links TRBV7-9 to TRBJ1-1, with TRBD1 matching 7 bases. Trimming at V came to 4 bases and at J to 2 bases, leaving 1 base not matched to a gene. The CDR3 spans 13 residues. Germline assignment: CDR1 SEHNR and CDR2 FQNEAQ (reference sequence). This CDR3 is CASSWDSNTEAFF. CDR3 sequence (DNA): TGTGCCAGCAGCTGGGACAGCAACACTGAAGCTTTCTTT.

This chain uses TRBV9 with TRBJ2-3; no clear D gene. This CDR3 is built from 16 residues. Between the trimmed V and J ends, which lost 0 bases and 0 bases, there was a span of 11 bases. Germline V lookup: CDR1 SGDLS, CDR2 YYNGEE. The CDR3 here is CASSVALGSSTDTQYF. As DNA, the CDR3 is TGTGCCAGCAGCGTAGCTCTGGGCAGTAGCACAGATACGCAGTATTTT.

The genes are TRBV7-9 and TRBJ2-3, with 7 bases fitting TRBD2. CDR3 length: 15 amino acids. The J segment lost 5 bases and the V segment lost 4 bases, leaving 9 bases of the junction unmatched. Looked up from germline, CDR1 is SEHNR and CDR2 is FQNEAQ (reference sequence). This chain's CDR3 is CASSWMGLPGDTQYF. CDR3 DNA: TGTGCCAGCAGCTGGATGGGACTACCGGGAGATACGCAGTATTTT.